Listed here are 29 T cell receptor beta chains from one sample, sequenced in a study of blood T cell repertoires in COVID-19. Clones were read by immunoSEQ multiplex PCR, and TCRdb kept only the in-frame ones, dropping some. The sample gives some 200,000 clones, 80% to 90% of which show up once; 4.8% is in the top ten. The sample was PBMCs or T cells enriched from blood (not recorded which). These receptors were collected from a woman aged 45-65 years who had been exposed to COVID-19.

The V and J genes are TRBV30 and TRBJ1-1; D might be TRBD1 (6 bases). CDR1 and CDR2 (germline): GTSNPN, SVGIG (reference sequence). This CDR3 comprises 13 residues. Trimming shortened V by 1 base and J by 1 base, and 7 bases separated the two germline ends. The CDR3 DNA follows: TGTGCCTGGAGTGGACAGGCGAACACTGAAGCTTTCTTT. Encoded protein: CAWSGQANTEAFF.

The chain is built from TRBV5-4 and TRBJ2-1; 7 positions agree with TRBD2. Germline-derived CDR1 and CDR2 are SGHNT and YYREEE (reference sequence). Trimming took 0 bases from V and 4 from J; bases not matched to a gene: 10. The CDR3 spans 17 residues. CDR3 coding DNA: TGTGCCAGCAGCTTGGGTTTGTGGGGGGGAGGTTACAATGAGCAGTTCTTC. This encodes CASSLGLWGGGYNEQFF. The full variable domain, with the rest looked up from reference TRBV5-4 and TRBJ2-1, is ETGVTQSPTHLIKTRGQQVTLRCSSQSGHNTVSWYQQALGQGPQFIFQYYREEENGRGNFPPRFSGLQFPNYSSELNVNALELDDSALYLCASSLGLWGGGYNEQFFGPGTRLTVL.

This clone occurred once. The J gene is TRBJ1-1, the V gene TRBV19, with TRBD1 matching 7 bases. The V and J ends lost 4 bases and 5 bases, in that order; junction bases with no gene match: 13. This CDR3 is 16 amino acids long. In germline, CDR1 is LNHDA, CDR2 SQIVND (reference sequence). CDR3 sequence (DNA): TGTGCCAGTAGTACGAGCAACAGGGGCGATGGAACTGAAGCTTTCTTT. This gives the protein CASSTSNRGDGTEAFF.

The chain uses TRBV11-1 and TRBJ1-1; D call uncertain. The CDR3 has 13 amino acids. Trimming removed 5 bases at V and 6 bases at J, with 13 bases between. Per germline, CDR1 SGHAT and CDR2 FQDESV (reference sequence). The CDR3 DNA reads TGTGCCAGCAGCCTTTACGGGGAAGCTGAAGCTTTCTTT. This codes for CASSLYGEAEAFF. The full variable domain, completed using reference TRBV11-1 and TRBJ1-1, is EAEVAQSPRYKITEKSQAVAFWCDPISGHATLYWYRQILGQGPELLVQFQDESVVDDSQLPKDRFSAERLKGVDSTLKIQPAELGDSAMYLCASSLYGEAEAFFGQGTRLTVV.

This chain uses TRBV29-1 with TRBJ1-1; D may be TRBD1 (5 bases). This CDR3 contains 14 residues. Germline CDR1 is SQVTM and CDR2 is ANQGSEA. V was cut by 4 bases and J by 3 bases, with 15 bases left in between. CDR3 sequence reads: CSVGEGGEYTEAFF. DNA of the CDR3: TGCAGCGTTGGAGAGGGAGGGGAATACACTGAAGCTTTCTTT.

The V call is TRBV19, the J call TRBJ1-2; 7 bases match TRBD1. Trimming cost V 7 bases and J 4 bases; bases outside gene matches: 12. Germline V lookup: CDR1 LNHDA, CDR2 SQIVND (reference sequence). The CDR3 runs to 15 residues. CDR3 DNA: TGTGCCAGTACCGCTATCCAGGGGGGAGGCTATGGCTACACCTTC. It yields the protein CASTAIQGGGYGYTF.

The genes are TRBV4-1 and TRBJ1-5; tentatively, D is TRBD1 (5 bases). This CDR3 spans 14 amino acids. V lost 3 bases to trimming and J lost 9 bases, with 15 bases between them. CDR1 and CDR2 (germline): MGHRA, YSYEKL. CDR3 sequence reads: CASSQDIGRSPQHF. Here the CDR3 DNA reads TGCGCCAGCAGCCAGGACATAGGACGTTCGCCCCAGCATTTT.

The chain couples TRBV29-1 to TRBJ1-3; maybe TRBD1 (6 bases). V was clipped by 4 bases and J by 4 bases, with 14 bases between them. CDR1 is SQVTM, CDR2 ANQGSEA, per germline. CDR3 size: 14 residues. CDR3 sequence: CSVVGSGAGNTIYF. As DNA, the CDR3 is TGCAGCGTTGTGGGGTCAGGGGCGGGAAACACCATATATTTT. Together with reference TRBV29-1 and TRBJ1-3, the CDR3 gives the full variable domain: SAVISQKPSRDICQRGTSLTIQCQVDSQVTMMFWYRQQPGQSLTLIATANQGSEATYESGFVIDKFPISRPNLTFSTLTVSNMSPEDSSIYLCSVVGSGAGNTIYFGEGSWLTVV.

This clone was detected once. This chain joins TRBV5-1 and TRBJ2-7, with D possibly being TRBD2 (6 bases). CDR1 SGHRS and CDR2 YFSETQ come from the germline V gene. The V end lost 2 bases, the J end lost 2 bases, and 23 bases lay between the germline ends. This CDR3 has 18 residues. The CDR3 reads CASSFPEAGSEGPYEQYF. CDR3 coding DNA: TGCGCCAGCAGCTTTCCCGAGGCGGGGTCAGAGGGTCCCTACGAGCAGTACTTC. The full variable domain, completed using reference TRBV5-1 and TRBJ2-7, is KAGVTQTPRYLIKTRGQQVTLSCSPISGHRSVSWYQQTPGQGLQFLFEYFSETQRNKGNFPGRFSGRQFSNSRSEMNVSTLELGDSALYLCASSFPEAGSEGPYEQYFGPGTRLTVT.

With respect to this clone: Other DNA sequences in the sample encode the same CDR3. The rearrangement joins TRBV5-1 to TRBJ2-1; possible D gene TRBD2, 6 bases. The CDR3 is 15 residues long. Germline loops: CDR1 SGHRS, CDR2 YFSETQ. V was pared by 0 bases and J by 1 base, with 8 bases between. For the CDR3, the DNA is TGCGCCAGCAGCTTGGGGGGAGGTTCCTACAATGAGCAGTTCTTC. Protein sequence: CASSLGGGSYNEQFF.

This clone was detected once. The chain employs TRBV10-3 and TRBJ1-3; 10 bases are shared with TRBD1. Germline CDR1 is ENHRY and CDR2 is SYGVKD. The length of the CDR3 is 16 residues. V shed 6 bases, J shed 3 bases, and the junction held 8 bases outside the gene matches. For the CDR3, the DNA is TGTGCCATCAGGGAGACAGGGGGCTATGGTGGAAACACCATATATTTT. Translating it yields CAIRETGGYGGNTIYF.

The J gene is TRBJ1-2, the V gene TRBV5-1; 7 bases match TRBD1. The CDR3 spans 13 residues. Germline-derived CDR1 and CDR2 are SGHRS and YFSETQ. The ends lost 1 base at V and 7 bases at J; junction bases unmatched: 4. CDR3 amino acids: CASSLTGEAGYTF. DNA for the CDR3: TGCGCCAGCAGCTTGACAGGGGAGGCTGGCTACACCTTC.

This clone appeared once. The rearrangement uses TRBV18 and TRBJ1-5; D remains unclear. The ends were cut back, 4 bases at V and 0 bases at J, with 7 bases in the middle. The CDR3 length is 14 residues. Germline V gene sequence: CDR1 KGHSH, CDR2 LQKENI. The CDR3 DNA sequence: TGTGCCAGCTCACAGAGCGGTAGCAATCAGCCCCAGCATTTT. It yields the protein CASSQSGSNQPQHF.

The chain combines TRBV6-5 with TRBJ1-1; TRBD1 matches 9 bases. The CDR3 is made up of 14 amino acids. The trim removed 6 bases at V and 2 bases at J, leaving 4 bases unmatched. Germline V lookup: CDR1 MNHEY, CDR2 SVGAGI. This chain's CDR3 is CASSVTGGNTEAFF. CDR3 DNA: TGTGCCAGCAGCGTTACAGGGGGCAACACTGAAGCTTTCTTT.

The chain joins TRBV27 to TRBJ2-6; the D gene is possibly TRBD2 (7 bases). The CDR3 sequence is 17 residues long. V was trimmed by 5 bases and J by 0 bases, leaving 14 bases between them. CDR1 is MNHEY and CDR2 is SMNVEV in the germline V gene (reference sequence). CDR3 in DNA: TGTGCCAGCAGTCGTTGGGGGGGCCCCTCTGGGGCCAACGTCCTGACTTTC. Protein product: CASSRWGGPSGANVLTF.

V usage is TRBV3-1 (or the pseudogene TRBV3-2) and J usage is TRBJ2-5, with 7 bases identical to TRBD1. This CDR3 has 14 residues. Per the germline V gene, CDR1 is LGHDT and CDR2 is YNNKEL (reference sequence). J gave up 5 bases and V 4 bases, and 7 bases lay outside the gene matches. Written as DNA, the CDR3 is TGTGCCAGCAGCCCGTCGAGGGGGCTCGAGACCCAGTACTTC. This codes for CASSPSRGLETQYF.

The chain couples TRBV11-2 to TRBJ2-7; a possible D gene is TRBD2 (7 bases). V lost 5 bases and J 4 bases, leaving 15 bases between the germline ends. Germline V lookup: CDR1 SGHAT, CDR2 FQNNGV. The CDR3 runs 14 residues. CDR3 region: CASSPARGGYEQYF. The DNA for the CDR3 is TGTGCCAGCAGCCCGGCGAGGGGGGGTTACGAGCAGTACTTC.

The CDR3 region has the DNA TGTGCCATCGGGGACTCGGCGGGGGGTTGGAATGAGCAGTTCTTC. This gives the protein CAIGDSAGGWNEQFF. The V call is TRBV10-3, the J call TRBJ2-1, with 8 bases fitting TRBD2. The CDR3 totals 15 residues. The germline V gene has CDR1 ENHRY and CDR2 SYGVKD. The junction had 13 bases not matched to a gene; V was cut back by 8 bases and J by 7 bases.

This clone came up a few times. The J gene is TRBJ1-2, the V gene TRBV6-5; unclear D gene. CDR3 length equals 15 residues. Per the germline V gene, CDR1 is MNHEY and CDR2 is SVGAGI. V shed 4 bases and J shed 6 bases, with 18 bases lying between them. CDR3 DNA: TGTGCCAGCAGTTCCGTTCGACCAGAGGTGAATGGCTACACCTTC. The encoded protein is CASSSVRPEVNGYTF.

This clone has just a few counts. V is TRBV7-8 and J is TRBJ1-2; the D is unclear. The length of the CDR3 is 14 residues. Trimming stripped 0 bases from V and 3 bases from J, with 8 bases between. Germline CDR1 is SGHVS and CDR2 is FQNEAQ. For the CDR3, the DNA is TGTGCCAGCAGCTTAGCGCAAGGAGACTATGGCTACACCTTC. It is translated as CASSLAQGDYGYTF.

This rearrangement joins TRBV6-1 to TRBJ1-1; D possibly corresponds to TRBD1 (5 bases). The CDR3 totals 13 residues. The V and J ends lost 3 bases and 4 bases respectively, with 9 bases between them. Germline CDR1 MNHNS, CDR2 SASEGT. As DNA, the CDR3 is TGTGCCAGCAGTGAGCGGGGGAGCACTGAAGCTTTCTTT. Translating gives CASSERGSTEAFF.

The rearrangement joins TRBV28 to TRBJ1-3; D might be TRBD1 (5 bases). The germline V and J ends were trimmed by 6 bases and 0 bases, with 12 bases remaining between them. This CDR3 spans 15 amino acids. Germline loops: CDR1 MDHEN, CDR2 SYDVKM. The CDR3 region has the DNA TGTGCCAGCAGGCGACAGCCGACCTCTGGAAACACCATATATTTT. As protein: CASRRQPTSGNTIYF.

The V gene is TRBV5-6, the J gene TRBJ2-1, with D perhaps matching TRBD2 (6 bases). V was pared by 3 bases and J by 0 bases, with 13 bases between. Germline CDR1 and CDR2: SGHDT and YYEEEE. This CDR3 comprises 16 residues. The CDR3: CASSSLLGGSYNEQFF. CDR3 sequence (DNA): TGTGCCAGCAGCTCCTTGTTGGGGGGCTCCTACAATGAGCAGTTCTTC.

This clone has just one count. The rearrangement links TRBV5-4 to TRBJ2-2; D possibly corresponds to TRBD1 (5 bases). V lost 0 bases and J lost 0, with 6 bases in between. The germline CDR1 and CDR2 sequences are SGHNT and YYREEE (reference sequence). This CDR3 spans 15 amino acids. CDR3 in DNA: TGTGCCAGCAGCTTGGGGGGCGCGAACACCGGGGAGCTGTTTTTT. It specifies CASSLGGANTGELFF.

This clone has more than one count but fewer than ten. V is TRBV6-5 and J is TRBJ2-3; 8 bases line up with TRBD2. The V gene end was trimmed by 7 bases and the J gene end by 4 bases; junction bases not matched to a gene: 7. Germline CDR1 is MNHEY and CDR2 is SVGAGI. The CDR3 sequence is 14 residues long. Written as DNA, the CDR3 is TGTGCCAGCACCGCCAGCGGGGGTTCAGATACGCAGTATTTT. It codes for CASTASGGSDTQYF.

The rearrangement links TRBV15 to TRBJ2-7; possible D gene TRBD2, 5 bases. The CDR3 length is 13 residues. Trimming removed 5 bases at V and 6 bases at J, with 14 bases between. From germline, CDR1 is LNHNV and CDR2 YYDKDF (reference sequence). Here the CDR3 reads CATSGSPGGEQYF. CDR3 nucleotide sequence: TGTGCCACCAGCGGAAGCCCAGGAGGCGAGCAGTACTTC.

The CDR3 nucleotides are TGTGCCAGTAAAAGACGGGGCCGCGGGGGCTACAATGAGCAGTTCTTC. This translates into CASKRRGRGGYNEQFF. The chain is built from TRBV19 and TRBJ2-1; 7 bases are a match to TRBD2. CDR1 LNHDA and CDR2 SQIVND come from the germline V gene (reference sequence). The CDR3 has 16 residues. Losses at the gene ends were 7 bases for V and 3 bases for J; bases not matched to a gene: 12. Full variable domain (remainder filled in from reference TRBV19 and TRBJ2-1): DGGITQSPKYLFRKEGQNVTLSCEQNLNHDAMYWYRQDPGQGLRLIYYSQIVNDFQKGDIAEGYSVSREKKESFPLTVTSAQKNPTAFYLCASKRRGRGGYNEQFFGPGTRLTVL.

This sequence joins TRBV5-1 and TRBJ1-4, with 7 nucleotides matching TRBD1. In germline, CDR1 is SGHRS, CDR2 YFSETQ. This CDR3 spans 15 amino acids. Trimming removed 2 bases from V and 4 bases from J; junction bases left unmatched: 5. This CDR3 reads CASSFTRGDNEKLFF. As DNA, the CDR3 is TGCGCCAGCAGCTTCACCAGGGGGGATAATGAAAAACTGTTTTTT.

The gene calls are TRBV15 and TRBJ1-4; no reliable D call. The CDR3 runs 13 residues. V dropped 5 bases and J dropped 5 bases, with 9 bases sitting between them. Germline assignment: CDR1 LNHNV and CDR2 YYDKDF (reference sequence). DNA for the CDR3: TGTGCCACCAGCTCCTATCTGAATGAAAAACTGTTTTTT. Its translation is CATSSYLNEKLFF.